These 30 T cell receptor beta chains were sequenced from one sample in a study of blood T cells in healthy people across ages. Primed by a sample-barcoded 5' primer and a J-beta primer mix, a second PCR proceeded for about 6 to 11 cycles. In TCRdb, the 5' RACE reads were re-called with MiXCR into one record per CDR3 protein. The profile shows roughly 1.6 million distinct CDR3 sequences, about 31% of them singletons. Sample: blood. Source of these receptors: a woman aged 25 to 39 in good health.

This chain joins TRBV30 and TRBJ1-5; D unclear. V was shortened by 0 bases and J by 3 bases, with 9 bases between the two germline ends. This CDR3 spans 14 amino acids. Germline V CDR1 and CDR2: GTSNPN, SVGIG (reference sequence). The CDR3 loop reads CAWSVRPTNQPQHF. CDR3 nucleotide sequence: TGTGCCTGGAGTGTACGGCCCACCAATCAGCCCCAGCATTTT.

This clonotype was counted only a few times. V and J are TRBV20-1 and TRBJ1-2; D possibly corresponds to TRBD1 (5 bases). The V gene's germline CDR1 is DFQATT and CDR2 SNEGSKA (reference sequence). V was clipped by 3 bases and J by 0 bases, with 14 bases between them. The CDR3 sequence is 15 residues long. This CDR3 is CSASRTDSSNYGYTF. The CDR3 DNA follows: TGCAGTGCTAGTCGGACCGACAGCTCTAACTATGGCTACACCTTC.

This clonotype turned up a few times. V and J are TRBV5-1 and TRBJ2-1, with 9 bases fitting TRBD1. This CDR3 is built from 16 residues. V trimming: 1 base; J trimming: 7 bases; junction bases outside the gene matches: 9. Looked up from germline, CDR1 is SGHRS and CDR2 is YFSETQ. In nucleotides, the CDR3 is TGCGCCAGCAGCTTGCGTCCTGGACAGGGGTTTAATGAGCAGTTCTTC. It specifies CASSLRPGQGFNEQFF.

The chain uses TRBV9 and TRBJ2-7, with 7 bases aligning to TRBD1. V was pared by 5 bases and J by 3 bases, with 8 bases of the junction left unmatched. Germline V gene lookup returns CDR1 SGDLS and CDR2 YYNGEE. This CDR3 comprises 14 residues. CDR3 nucleotide sequence: TGTGCCAGCAGTCCGGGACAGAGAGTCTACGAGCAGTACTTC. Translating it yields CASSPGQRVYEQYF. The entire variable domain, with the rest obtained from reference TRBV9 and TRBJ2-7, is as follows: DSGVTQTPKHLITATGQRVTLRCSPRSGDLSVYWYQQSLDQGLQFLIQYYNGEERAKGNILERFSAQQFPDLHSELNLSSLELGDSALYFCASSPGQRVYEQYFGPGTRLTVT.

This clonotype was counted only a few times. The rearrangement uses TRBV4-1 and TRBJ1-6; a weak D match, TRBD1 (5 bases). The V gene's germline CDR1 is MGHRA and CDR2 YSYEKL. This CDR3 is 17 amino acids long. Trimming removed 0 bases at V and 9 bases at J, with 18 bases between. DNA for the CDR3: TGCGCCAGCAGCCAAGATTTAGGGGTAAGAATCGGTTCACCCCTCCACTTT. Translated: CASSQDLGVRIGSPLHF.

The sample holds many counts of this clonotype. CDR3 amino acids: CASSLVGGFHEQYF. The CDR3 region has the DNA TGTGCCAGCAGCTTAGTCGGTGGGTTCCACGAGCAGTACTTC. The chain employs TRBV7-9 and TRBJ2-7, with D unresolved. The CDR3 consists of 14 residues. Trimming cost V 1 base and J 5 bases, with 12 bases left between them. The germline CDR1 and CDR2 sequences are SEHNR and FQNEAQ (reference sequence).

This clonotype was detected a few times. The V call is TRBV27, the J call TRBJ2-3; no clear D. With 3 bases removed from V and 6 bases from J, the gap between germline ends came to 10 bases. Germline loops: CDR1 MNHEY, CDR2 SMNVEV (reference sequence). The CDR3 extends over 13 amino acids. DNA for the CDR3: TGTGCCAGCAGTTTTCCCTCTGGGGATACGCAGTATTTT. Amino acids: CASSFPSGDTQYF.

This clonotype was observed many times. This chain joins TRBV29-1 and TRBJ2-7; 11 bases align to TRBD2. The CDR3 loop spans 15 amino acids. CDR1 is SQVTM, CDR2 ANQGSEA, per germline. Trimming cost V 3 bases and J 6 bases; bases outside gene matches: 10. The CDR3 protein is CSVDEETSGTLEQYF. The DNA of the CDR3 is TGCAGCGTTGATGAAGAGACTAGCGGGACGCTCGAGCAGTACTTC.

This clonotype has a handful of counts. The chain uses TRBV6-6 and TRBJ1-5; the D is unclear. The germline CDR1 and CDR2 sequences are MNHNY and SVGAGI (reference sequence). V was trimmed by 1 base and J by 6 bases, leaving 13 bases between them. The CDR3 totals 15 residues. The CDR3 reads CASSYLLTGSQPQHF. CDR3 nucleotide sequence: TGTGCCAGCAGTTACTTATTGACGGGGTCTCAGCCCCAGCATTTT.

Only a few counts were recorded for this clonotype. The genes are TRBV20-1 and TRBJ2-1, with no clear D. The CDR3 consists of 14 residues. CDR1 is DFQATT, CDR2 SNEGSKA, per germline (reference sequence). V gave up 5 bases and J gave up 2 bases, with 13 bases separating them. CDR3 protein: CSASGPLPYNEQFF. The CDR3 bases are TGCAGTGCTTCCGGGCCTCTCCCCTACAATGAGCAGTTCTTC.

This clonotype appeared many times. The V call is TRBV20-1, the J call TRBJ2-5; D may be TRBD1 (5 bases). Germline CDR1 reads DFQATT; CDR2 reads SNEGSKA (reference sequence). The CDR3 is 12 amino acids. CDR3 DNA sequence: TGCAGGGCGGTAGGGGTCCGGGAGACCCAGTACTTC. As protein: CRAVGVRETQYF.

This rearrangement joins TRBV20-1 to TRBJ1-2; 10 bases map to TRBD1. Germline V gene sequence: CDR1 DFQATT, CDR2 SNEGSKA (reference sequence). The CDR3 loop spans 14 amino acids. Losses at the gene ends were 6 bases for V and 4 bases for J; bases not matched to a gene: 8. The CDR3 protein is CSADGTGVTYGYTF. CDR3 DNA sequence: TGCAGTGCCGACGGGACAGGGGTTACCTATGGCTACACCTTC.

This chain connects TRBV19 to TRBJ2-1; D unclear. Trimming pared 5 bases from V and 0 bases from J, leaving 11 bases between. Germline V gene sequence: CDR1 LNHDA, CDR2 SQIVND (reference sequence). The CDR3 covers 15 residues. The CDR3 DNA reads TGTGCCAGTAGTGGGCAGACGAACTCCTACAATGAGCAGTTCTTC. It encodes CASSGQTNSYNEQFF.

This clonotype was seen repeatedly, ten times or more. The chain has TRBV29-1 and TRBJ2-5; 9 bases are shared with TRBD2. J lost 4 bases, V lost 6 bases, and 15 bases had no gene match. The germline CDR1 and CDR2 sequences are SQVTM and ANQGSEA. The CDR3 runs 16 residues. This chain's CDR3 is CSVARLAALNPETQYF. CDR3 nucleotide sequence: TGCAGCGTCGCTCGACTAGCGGCCCTAAACCCAGAGACCCAGTACTTC.

This clonotype was counted many times. The chain carries TRBV7-2 and TRBJ2-5; maybe TRBD1 (6 bases). V was cut by 4 bases and J by 4 bases, with 10 bases left in between. Germline lookup yields CDR1 SGHTA and CDR2 FQGNSA. This CDR3 is built from 13 residues. The CDR3 nucleotides read TGTGCCAGCAGCTCAGGGGTGGGAGAGACCCAGTACTTC. Translating it yields CASSSGVGETQYF.

The chain is built from TRBV7-2 and TRBJ2-5, with D perhaps TRBD1 (5 bases). Germline CDR1 and CDR2: SGHTA and FQGNSA. The V gene lost 1 base and the J gene lost 2 bases, with 8 bases spanning the gap. The CDR3 is 14 amino acids. CDR3 in amino acids: CASSLEAGQETQYF. The CDR3 DNA reads as TGTGCCAGCAGCTTAGAGGCAGGGCAAGAGACCCAGTACTTC.

This chain uses TRBV7-9 with TRBJ2-1; 7 bases line up with TRBD2. The CDR3 contains 16 residues. The trim removed 5 bases at V and 8 bases at J, leaving 15 bases unmatched. Germline assignment: CDR1 SEHNR and CDR2 FQNEAQ (reference sequence). The CDR3 reads CASSQLWREISDEQFF. CDR3 DNA: TGTGCCAGCAGCCAGCTGTGGCGGGAGATTTCGGATGAGCAGTTCTTC.

A single count supports this clonotype. The CDR3, as DNA: TGTGCCAGCACCTGGGGACAGGTTAACAATGAGCAGTTCTTC. This encodes CASTWGQVNNEQFF. This chain connects TRBV11-2 to TRBJ2-1; TRBD1 matches 8 bases. After removal of 7 bases from V and 5 bases from J, the junction contained 7 bases not matched to a gene. The CDR3 is made up of 14 amino acids. Germline assignment: CDR1 SGHAT and CDR2 FQNNGV. Using reference TRBV11-2 and TRBJ2-1 for the parts outside the CDR3, the full variable domain is EAGVAQSPRYKIIEKRQSVAFWCNPISGHATLYWYQQILGQGPKLLIQFQNNGVVDDSQLPKDRFSAERLKGVDSTLKIQPAKLEDSAVYLCASTWGQVNNEQFFGPGTRLTVL.

This clonotype was detected only a few times. CDR3 nucleotide sequence: TGTGCCAGCAGTCTCCATGGTGGGGGCACTGAAGCTTTCTTT. Amino acid sequence: CASSLHGGGTEAFF. The V gene is TRBV25-1, the J gene TRBJ1-1, with D perhaps matching TRBD1 (5 bases). Germline-derived CDR1 and CDR2 are MGHDK and SYGVNS. V was cut by 5 bases and J by 4 bases, with 14 bases left in between. This CDR3 is 14 amino acids long.

This clonotype was detected only a few times. The chain has TRBV29-1 and TRBJ1-5; D is uncertain. V shed 2 bases and J shed 4 bases, with 0 bases lying between them. The CDR3 is 10 amino acids. Germline-derived CDR1 and CDR2 are SQVTM and ANQGSEA. CDR3 in amino acids: CSVENQPQHF. CDR3 DNA sequence: TGCAGCGTTGAAAATCAGCCCCAGCATTTT.

This rearrangement joins TRBV30 to TRBJ1-2, with 7 bases lining up with TRBD1. V was clipped by 8 bases and J by 0 bases; unmatched bases: 6. The CDR3 contains 13 residues. Germline CDR1 reads GTSNPN; CDR2 reads SVGIG (reference sequence). CDR3 DNA: TGTGCCCGAGGACAGGCTTCTAACTATGGCTACACCTTC. Its protein is CARGQASNYGYTF.

This clonotype was seen a handful of times. V usage is TRBV29-1 and J usage is TRBJ1-1; 7 bases align to TRBD1. The V and J ends lost 0 bases and 2 bases, in that order; junction bases with no gene match: 6. From germline, CDR1 is SQVTM and CDR2 ANQGSEA. The CDR3 loop spans 15 amino acids. This CDR3 reads CSVEEGTVINTEAFF. CDR3 DNA: TGCAGCGTTGAAGAGGGGACAGTAATAAACACTGAAGCTTTCTTT.

V gene TRBV5-1 combines with J gene TRBJ1-6, with 7 positions matching TRBD1. Germline trimming cut 4 bases from V and 12 bases from J; bases unmatched to any gene: 13. This CDR3 has 15 residues. The germline V gene has CDR1 SGHRS and CDR2 YFSETQ. In DNA, the CDR3 is TGCGCCAGCAGCGCGGGGGACAGATCCCCTCAACCCCTCCACTTT. This gives the protein CASSAGDRSPQPLHF.

This clonotype was observed many times. This chain connects TRBV10-3 to TRBJ2-3; D gene unclear. Germline CDR1 ENHRY, CDR2 SYGVKD. The CDR3 has 12 amino acids. Trimming took 0 bases from V and 6 from J, leaving 4 bases between them. The CDR3 nucleotides read TGTGCCATCAGTGAGTCTGAGGATACGCAGTATTTT. This encodes CAISESEDTQYF.

This clonotype was counted many times. Mismatch with germline at one junction end may stem from a read error. The CDR3: CASSLAGRNEQFF. CDR3 bases: TGTGCCAGCAGCTTAGCGGGCAGGAATGAGCAGTTCTTC. The gene calls are TRBV5-1 and TRBJ2-1; 7 bases line up with TRBD2. This CDR3 is built from 13 residues. CDR1 is SGHRS and CDR2 is YFSETQ in the germline V gene.

This clonotype was detected many times. CDR3 region: CASSFRQVGSNTEAFF. The CDR3 coding sequence is TGTGCCAGCAGTTTCCGGCAGGTGGGTTCGAACACTGAAGCTTTCTTT. This chain links TRBV12-3 or TRBV12-4 with TRBJ1-1; D is unclear. The CDR3 extends over 16 amino acids. Deletions cut 3 bases from V and 1 base from J, with 15 bases between.

The V and J genes are TRBV6-2 or TRBV6-3 and TRBJ2-1; 7 nucleotides line up with TRBD2. V lost 7 bases to trimming and J lost 4 bases; unmatched junction nucleotides: 7. Germline CDR1 and CDR2: MNHEY and SVGEGT. The CDR3 spans 14 residues. As DNA, the CDR3 is TGTGCCAGCACCCAGCGGGGAGATTACAATGAGCAGTTCTTC. This translates into CASTQRGDYNEQFF.

This clonotype was seen a handful of times. The V gene is TRBV6-6, the J gene TRBJ2-7, with D perhaps given as TRBD1 or TRBD2 (7 bases each). In germline, CDR1 is MNHNY, CDR2 SVGAGI (reference sequence). This CDR3 is 15 amino acids long. V gave up 3 bases and J gave up 2 bases, with 14 bases separating them. The DNA of the CDR3 is TGTGCCAGCAGTTATTCAGGGGGGGACCCCTACGAGCAGTACTTC. This encodes CASSYSGGDPYEQYF.

V is TRBV4-2 and J is TRBJ2-7; 10 bases align to TRBD2. V trimming: 4 bases; J trimming: 2 bases; junction bases outside the gene matches: 8. This CDR3 has 16 amino acids. Germline CDR1 LGHNA, CDR2 YNFKEQ. Here the CDR3 DNA reads TGTGCCAGCAGCCGAGCGGGACTAGCGACTGCCTACGAGCAGTACTTC. This translates into CASSRAGLATAYEQYF.

For this clonotype: A clone one base away is much larger, so this may be a read error. The chain joins TRBV29-1 to TRBJ1-1; 7 bases match TRBD1. V lost 6 bases and J lost 7; bases outside the gene matches: 5. The germline V gene has CDR1 SQVTM and CDR2 ANQGSEA. This CDR3 is built from 11 residues. Here the CDR3 reads CSVDGQDEAFF. For the CDR3, the DNA is TGCAGCGTGGACGGACAGGATGAAGCTTTCTTT.